This entry features one TCR beta chain sequence. At one boundary the junction diverges from the germline segment, which might be a read error. Profiled with immunoSEQ multiplex PCR; TCRdb holds only in-frame clones, not every one. The repertoire holds 180,000 or so clones, with around 89% as singletons. The sample originates from a study of blood T cell repertoires in COVID-19. Germline-derived CDR1 and CDR2 are MNHEY and SVGEGT. CDR3 length equals 16 residues. The chain joins TRBV6-2 or TRBV6-3 to TRBJ1-5, with TRBD1 matching over 8 bases. Sequences were obtained from peripheral blood. This clonotype was obtained from a man aged 45 to 65 with acute or convalescent COVID-19. The CDR3 loop reads CASNPTDRGSDQPQHF. Written as DNA, the CDR3 is TGTGCCAGCAACCCGACCGACAGGGGTAGCGATCAGCCCCAGCATTTT.